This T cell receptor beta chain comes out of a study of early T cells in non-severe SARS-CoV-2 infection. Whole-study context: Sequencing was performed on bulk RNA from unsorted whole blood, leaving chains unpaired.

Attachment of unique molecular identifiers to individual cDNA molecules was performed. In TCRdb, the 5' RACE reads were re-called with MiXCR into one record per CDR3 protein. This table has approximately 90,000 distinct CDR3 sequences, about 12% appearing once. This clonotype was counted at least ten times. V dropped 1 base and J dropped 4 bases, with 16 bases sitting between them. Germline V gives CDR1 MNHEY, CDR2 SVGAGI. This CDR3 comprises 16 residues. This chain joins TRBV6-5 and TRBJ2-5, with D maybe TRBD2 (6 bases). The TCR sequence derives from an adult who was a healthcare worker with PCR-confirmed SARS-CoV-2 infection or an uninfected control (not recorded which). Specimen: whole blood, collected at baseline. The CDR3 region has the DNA TGTGCCAGCAGTTACTTACCGGAGGGAATAAGAGAGACCCAGTACTTC. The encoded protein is CASSYLPEGIRETQYF.